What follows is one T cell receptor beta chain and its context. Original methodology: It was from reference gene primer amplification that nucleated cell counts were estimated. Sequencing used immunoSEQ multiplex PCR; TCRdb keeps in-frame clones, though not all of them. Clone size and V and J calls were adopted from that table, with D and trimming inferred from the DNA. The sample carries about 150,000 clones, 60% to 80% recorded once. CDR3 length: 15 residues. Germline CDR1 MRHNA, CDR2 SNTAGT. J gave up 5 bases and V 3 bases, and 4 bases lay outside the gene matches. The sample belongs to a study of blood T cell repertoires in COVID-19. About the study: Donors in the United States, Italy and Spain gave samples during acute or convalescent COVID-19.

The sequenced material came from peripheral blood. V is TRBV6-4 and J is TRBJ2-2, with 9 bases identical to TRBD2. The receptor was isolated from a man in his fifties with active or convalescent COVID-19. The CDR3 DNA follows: TGTGCCAGCAGTGAGTTAGCGGGAGTGACCGGGGAGCTGTTTTTT. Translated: CASSELAGVTGELFF.